Listed here are 14 T cell receptor beta chains from one sample, sequenced in a study of blood T cell repertoires in COVID-19. Clones were sequenced by immunoSEQ multiplex PCR, and TCRdb holds only the in-frame ones, with some missing. The table lists fewer than 300,000 clones, 65% to 90% of them singletons. The specimen sequenced was peripheral blood. All receptors derive from a man aged 45-65 years with COVID-19, enrolled during active disease.

This clone was seen just once. The rearrangement links TRBV4-1 to TRBJ1-5; no clear D gene. The CDR3 totals 14 residues. The V gene lost 1 base and the J gene lost 2 bases, with 6 bases spanning the gap. Germline lookup yields CDR1 MGHRA and CDR2 YSYEKL. The CDR3 coding sequence is TGCGCCAGCAGCCAAGGAGTGCGCAATCAGCCCCAGCATTTT. Translating gives CASSQGVRNQPQHF.

The chain carries TRBV3-1 (or the pseudogene TRBV3-2) and TRBJ1-3; D is perhaps TRBD1 (6 bases). The CDR3 length is 16 residues. The V and J ends lost 5 bases and 1 base respectively, with 15 bases between them. The germline V gene has CDR1 LGHDT and CDR2 YNNKEL (reference sequence). In nucleotides, the CDR3 is TGTGCCAGCAGCATACAACAGGGCTTGTCTGGAAACACCATATATTTT. It specifies CASSIQQGLSGNTIYF.

Turning to this clone: Other DNA sequences within the sample encode an identical CDR3. The chain uses TRBV5-1 and TRBJ2-7; the D is unclear. Germline V gene sequence: CDR1 SGHRS, CDR2 YFSETQ. V lost 7 bases, J lost 0 bases, and 2 bases lay in between. The CDR3 is made up of 10 amino acids. CDR3 residues: CASLSYEQYF. In DNA form, the CDR3 reads TGCGCCAGCCTCTCCTACGAGCAGTACTTC.

This rearrangement joins TRBV27 to TRBJ2-7, with 7 bases fitting TRBD2. Germline CDR1 MNHEY, CDR2 SMNVEV (reference sequence). There are 14 residues in the CDR3. V trimming: 4 bases; J trimming: 3 bases; junction bases outside the gene matches: 6. The CDR3 bases are TGTGCCAGCAGTTCCAGCGGGGAGGGCTACGAGCAGTACTTC. Protein product: CASSSSGEGYEQYF.

V and J are TRBV3-1 (or the pseudogene TRBV3-2) and TRBJ2-3; D might be TRBD2 (6 bases). CDR1 and CDR2 (germline): LGHDT, YNNKEL (reference sequence). V gave up 1 base and J gave up 6 bases, with 8 bases separating them. The CDR3 length is 13 residues. CDR3 sequence (DNA): TGTGCCAGCAGCCAAGGGGGGGTGGATACGCAGTATTTT. It encodes CASSQGGVDTQYF.

This chain links TRBV29-1 with TRBJ1-1, with 8 bases fitting TRBD1. Germline V gene sequence: CDR1 SQVTM, CDR2 ANQGSEA. Trimming cost V 7 bases and J 4 bases; bases outside gene matches: 14. The CDR3 has 15 amino acids. Here the CDR3 reads CSARPGGSLGTEAFF. The CDR3 DNA reads TGCAGCGCACGTCCAGGGGGCAGTTTAGGCACTGAAGCTTTCTTT. Combining the CDR3 with reference TRBV29-1 and TRBJ1-1 gives the whole variable domain SAVISQKPSRDICQRGTSLTIQCQVDSQVTMMFWYRQQPGQSLTLIATANQGSEATYESGFVIDKFPISRPNLTFSTLTVSNMSPEDSSIYLCSARPGGSLGTEAFFGQGTRLTVV.

This clone has just a few counts. CDR3 region: CASSISEGGEQFF. The CDR3 coding sequence is TGTGCCAGTAGTATCAGTGAAGGGGGCGAGCAGTTCTTC. The genes are TRBV19 and TRBJ2-1, with 7 bases matching TRBD1. V gave up 3 bases and J gave up 10 bases; unmatched junction bases: 6. CDR1 LNHDA and CDR2 SQIVND come from the germline V gene (reference sequence). The CDR3 totals 13 residues.

The rearrangement uses TRBV9 and TRBJ2-1; D possibly corresponds to TRBD2 (5 bases). This CDR3 contains 16 residues. Trimming took 1 base from V and 0 from J, leaving 11 bases between them. Germline CDR1 reads SGDLS; CDR2 reads YYNGEE. DNA of the CDR3: TGTGCCAGCAGCGTACGGAGGCAGAGCTCCTACAATGAGCAGTTCTTC. It translates to CASSVRRQSSYNEQFF.

DNA for the CDR3: TGTGCCTCGGGACTAGCCGAGGGCAATGAGCAGTTCTTC. Its translation: CASGLAEGNEQFF. The rearrangement uses TRBV2 and TRBJ2-1; 9 bases agree with TRBD2. Germline-derived CDR1 and CDR2 are SNHLY and FYNNEI. The J segment lost 6 bases and the V segment lost 11 bases, leaving 8 bases of the junction unmatched. The CDR3 runs 13 residues.

This clone was counted a few times. The V and J genes are TRBV10-2 and TRBJ1-2, with 7 bases aligning to TRBD1. The CDR3 runs to 18 residues. Losses at the gene ends were 0 bases for V and 8 bases for J; bases not matched to a gene: 18. Germline V gives CDR1 WSHSY, CDR2 SAAADI. The CDR3 protein is CASSESSGTDYLLGGYTF. The CDR3 DNA is TGCGCCAGCAGTGAGTCTTCCGGGACAGATTACTTGTTGGGCGGCTACACCTTC.

This sequence joins TRBV19 and TRBJ1-2; weak D call: TRBD1 (6 bases). Looked up from germline, CDR1 is LNHDA and CDR2 is SQIVND (reference sequence). V dropped 3 bases and J dropped 0 bases, with 17 bases sitting between them. The CDR3 spans 17 residues. In DNA form, the CDR3 reads TGTGCCAGTAGTATGTCCCCACAGGGAATTACTAACTATGGCTACACCTTC. Its translation is CASSMSPQGITNYGYTF. Drawing the rest from reference TRBV19 and TRBJ1-2, the complete variable domain is DGGITQSPKYLFRKEGQNVTLSCEQNLNHDAMYWYRQDPGQGLRLIYYSQIVNDFQKGDIAEGYSVSREKKESFPLTVTSAQKNPTAFYLCASSMSPQGITNYGYTFGSGTRLTVV.

The gene calls are TRBV27 and TRBJ1-2; 8 bases match TRBD1. Germline assignment: CDR1 MNHEY and CDR2 SMNVEV (reference sequence). The CDR3 totals 17 residues. The V segment lost 1 base and the J segment 0 bases; nucleotides outside the gene matches: 7. The CDR3 protein is CASSLFPPGGSNYGYTF. CDR3 nucleotide sequence: TGTGCCAGCAGTTTATTCCCCCCAGGGGGCTCTAACTATGGCTACACCTTC.

The CDR3 DNA follows: TGTGCCAGCAGCCGCGAAGATGGGCCCGGAATCAATGAGCAGTTCTTC. Its protein is CASSREDGPGINEQFF. The chain recombines TRBV14 with TRBJ2-1; D is uncertain. Germline assignment: CDR1 SGHDN and CDR2 FVKESK. This CDR3 has 16 residues. The V and J ends lost 4 bases and 6 bases respectively, with 19 bases between them.

The rearrangement links TRBV5-1 to TRBJ1-1, with 9 bases matching TRBD1. This CDR3 has 16 amino acids. V trimming: 0 bases; J trimming: 5 bases; junction bases outside the gene matches: 8. In germline, CDR1 is SGHRS, CDR2 YFSETQ. The CDR3 DNA reads as TGCGCCAGCAGCTTGGCGGGACAGGGCGATCGTACTGAAGCTTTCTTT. Encoded protein: CASSLAGQGDRTEAFF.